The TCR beta chain described here comes from a study of blood T cells in healthy people across ages. Then a second PCR, running roughly 7 to 12 cycles, was carried out with a sample-barcoded 5' primer and a J-beta primer mix. Each CDR3 protein is one row after TCRdb ran MiXCR on the 5' RACE reads. This sample has 1.5 million or so distinct CDR3 sequences, with 42% found just once. This clonotype was observed a few times. The CDR3 runs to 16 residues. Germline assignment: CDR1 LGHNA and CDR2 YSLEER. The trim removed 3 bases at V and 7 bases at J, leaving 8 bases unmatched. The receptor was isolated from a young woman in good health. Input material: blood. This chain uses TRBV4-3 with TRBJ2-1; 11 bases are a match to TRBD2. The CDR3 DNA sequence: TGCGCCAGCAGCCAGGACCTAGCGGGAGGAGGGAATGAGCAGTTCTTC. It is translated as CASSQDLAGGGNEQFF.